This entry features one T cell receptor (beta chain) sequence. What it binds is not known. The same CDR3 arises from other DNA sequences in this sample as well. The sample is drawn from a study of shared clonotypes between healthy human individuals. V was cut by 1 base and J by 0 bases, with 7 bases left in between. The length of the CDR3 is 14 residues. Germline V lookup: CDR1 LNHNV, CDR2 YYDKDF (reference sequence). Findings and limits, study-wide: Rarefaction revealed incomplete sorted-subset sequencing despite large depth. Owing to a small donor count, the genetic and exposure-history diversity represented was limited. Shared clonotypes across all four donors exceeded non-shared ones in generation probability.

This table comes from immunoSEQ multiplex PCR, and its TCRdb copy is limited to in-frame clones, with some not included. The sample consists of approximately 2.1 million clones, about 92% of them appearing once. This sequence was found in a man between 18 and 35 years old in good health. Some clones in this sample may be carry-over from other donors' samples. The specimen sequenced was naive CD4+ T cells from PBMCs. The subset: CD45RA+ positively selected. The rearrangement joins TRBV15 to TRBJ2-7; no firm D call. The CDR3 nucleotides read TGTGCCACCAGCAGAGGAAGAAGCTCCTACGAGCAGTACTTC. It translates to CATSRGRSSYEQYF.